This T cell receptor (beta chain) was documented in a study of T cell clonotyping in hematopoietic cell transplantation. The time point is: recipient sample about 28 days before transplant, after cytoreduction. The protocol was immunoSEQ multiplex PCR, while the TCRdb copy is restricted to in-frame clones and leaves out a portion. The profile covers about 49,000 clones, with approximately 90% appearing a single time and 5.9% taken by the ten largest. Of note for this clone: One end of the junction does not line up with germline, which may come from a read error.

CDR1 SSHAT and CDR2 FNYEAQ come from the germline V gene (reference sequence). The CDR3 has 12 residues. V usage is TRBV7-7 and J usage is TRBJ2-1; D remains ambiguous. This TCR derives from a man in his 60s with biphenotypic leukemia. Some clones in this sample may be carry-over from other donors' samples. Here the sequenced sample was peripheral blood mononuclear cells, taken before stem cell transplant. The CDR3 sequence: CASSLDGDEQFF. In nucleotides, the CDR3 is TGTGCTAGCAGCTTAGACGGCGATGAGCAGTTCTTC.